The 8 T cell receptor beta chains below all came from one sample that was sequenced in a study of blood T cell repertoires in COVID-19. The method was immunoSEQ multiplex PCR; TCRdb's version includes in-frame clones alone and lacks a portion of them. Found here are approximately 200,000 clones, around 90% of them singletons; the top ten hold around 3.8%. The sequenced sample was PBMCs or T cells enriched from blood (not recorded which). These receptors were taken from a woman aged 30 to 39 who had been exposed to COVID-19.

V usage is TRBV7-3 and J usage is TRBJ2-2; the D gene is possibly TRBD2 (6 bases). This CDR3 is 18 amino acids long. With 5 bases removed from V and 0 bases from J, the gap between germline ends came to 19 bases. CDR1 and CDR2 (germline): SGHTA, FQGTGA. CDR3 amino acids: CASSLGGFGRSNTGELFF. The CDR3 coding sequence is TGTGCCAGCAGCCTTGGGGGTTTCGGGAGATCGAACACCGGGGAGCTGTTTTTT.

This chain connects TRBV13 to TRBJ2-1; 8 bases map to TRBD2. CDR3 size: 17 residues. Germline CDR1 is PRHDT and CDR2 is FYEKMQ (reference sequence). With 1 base clipped from V and 5 bases from J, the junction kept 10 bases outside the gene matches. Written as DNA, the CDR3 is TGTGCCAGCAGCTTAGTGGGCTCGCCGGGAGGGAACAATGAGCAGTTCTTC. Amino acids: CASSLVGSPGGNNEQFF.

V gene TRBV19 combines with J gene TRBJ2-1; 12 bases match TRBD2. The CDR3 spans 15 residues. Per the germline V gene, CDR1 is LNHDA and CDR2 is SQIVND (reference sequence). V lost 5 bases and J lost 8; bases outside the gene matches: 7. The CDR3 loop is CASSSPASGRDEQFF. The CDR3 DNA follows: TGTGCCAGTAGTTCTCCCGCTAGCGGGAGGGATGAGCAGTTCTTC.

The chain employs TRBV7-2 and TRBJ2-5; the D gene is possibly TRBD2 (6 bases). Germline V gene data show CDR1 as SGHTA and CDR2 as FQGNSA. This CDR3 is built from 14 residues. V lost 3 bases, J lost 4 bases, and 12 bases lay in between. CDR3 region: CASSFSGSGETQYF. Here the CDR3 DNA reads TGTGCCAGCAGCTTTTCGGGTAGCGGAGAGACCCAGTACTTC.

The chain has TRBV29-1 and TRBJ2-3; a weak D match, TRBD1 (6 bases). The CDR3 covers 13 residues. The germline V gene has CDR1 SQVTM and CDR2 ANQGSEA. CDR3 region: CTLGAGDTDTQYF. CDR3 DNA: TGCACCCTGGGGGCTGGGGACACAGATACGCAGTATTTT.

The J gene is TRBJ1-2, the V gene TRBV27, with D maybe TRBD1 (5 bases). CDR1 and CDR2 (germline): MNHEY, SMNVEV (reference sequence). CDR3 length: 12 residues. With 2 bases removed from V and 8 bases from J, the gap between germline ends came to 9 bases. CDR3: CASSLQGGGYTF. The CDR3 DNA sequence: TGTGCCAGCAGTTTACAGGGTGGCGGCTACACCTTC.

The genes are TRBV5-1 and TRBJ2-1; D is perhaps TRBD2 (6 bases). Trimming shortened V by 4 bases and J by 3 bases, and 14 bases separated the two germline ends. This CDR3 has 15 residues. Germline CDR1 and CDR2: SGHRS and YFSETQ. CDR3 bases: TGCGCCAGCAGCGGCGAACTAGCAGACTACAATGAGCAGTTCTTC. Amino acid sequence: CASSGELADYNEQFF.

The CDR3 here is CATSTQGARTDTQYF. CDR3 coding DNA: TGTGCCACCAGCACTCAGGGGGCACGCACAGATACGCAGTATTTT. This chain connects TRBV15 to TRBJ2-3; TRBD1 matches 8 bases. The ends lost 4 bases at V and 1 base at J; junction bases unmatched: 4. The CDR3 is made up of 15 amino acids. Germline assignment: CDR1 LNHNV and CDR2 YYDKDF (reference sequence).